Below, one TCR beta chain is given with its context. Produced via immunoSEQ multiplex PCR; TCRdb's table is partial and in-frame only. This sample has over 30,000 clones, with approximately 79% found just once. These data belong to a study of OX40 agonist ivuxolimab in advanced cancers. The input for sequencing was CD4+ or CD8+ T cells sorted from blood, taken in a trial of the OX40 agonist ivuxolimab. This clonotype originated in an adult with an advanced solid tumor such as melanoma, head and neck, liver or kidney cancer.

Here the CDR3 DNA reads TGCGCCAGCAGCCTCCTGCCTCAGGACAGGGGACCCTACAATGAGCAGTTCTTC. The encoded protein is CASSLLPQDRGPYNEQFF. This chain connects TRBV4-3 to TRBJ2-1; TRBD1 matches at 9 bases. The CDR3 consists of 18 residues. In germline, CDR1 is LGHNA, CDR2 YSLEER. Trimming took 4 bases from V and 2 from J; bases not matched to a gene: 12.